The 20 T cell receptor beta chains reported below all come from one sample, sequenced in a study of blood T cell repertoires in COVID-19. Using immunoSEQ multiplex PCR, the repertoire was profiled, and TCRdb retains in-frame clones only, with some absent. The sample comprises 260,000 or so clones, 85% of which are singletons, and around 2.3% rests with the top ten. The sequencing sample was made of PBMCs or T cells enriched from blood (not recorded which). The receptors come from a woman between 45 and 60 years old who had recovered from COVID-19.

This chain's CDR3 is CSVRGEARAYEQYF. The CDR3 DNA reads as TGCAGCGTTCGGGGAGAGGCACGAGCCTACGAGCAGTACTTC. V gene TRBV29-1 combines with J gene TRBJ2-7, with D maybe TRBD2 (5 bases). Germline assignment: CDR1 SQVTM and CDR2 ANQGSEA. The CDR3 extends over 14 amino acids. Trimming removed 5 bases at V and 2 bases at J, with 16 bases between.

The chain carries TRBV4-3 and TRBJ2-2, with D perhaps TRBD1 (6 bases). The CDR3 covers 16 residues. V lost 1 base, J lost 6 bases, and 15 bases lay in between. CDR1 LGHNA and CDR2 YSLEER come from the germline V gene. As DNA, the CDR3 is TGCGCCAGCAGCCAAGGACAGGCGGACGAGCCCGGGGAGCTGTTTTTT. Protein sequence: CASSQGQADEPGELFF.

V and J are TRBV28 and TRBJ2-2, with D maybe TRBD1 (5 bases). CDR1 MDHEN and CDR2 SYDVKM come from the germline V gene. This CDR3 has 13 residues. V was clipped by 3 bases and J by 13 bases, with 15 bases between them. CDR3 loop: CASSFRFWGALFF. CDR3 coding DNA: TGTGCCAGCAGTTTCCGATTCTGGGGCGCGCTGTTTTTT.

J is TRBJ1-1 and V is TRBV19; D is undetermined. CDR3 size: 16 residues. V lost 1 base, J lost 4 bases, and 16 bases lay in between. Germline V gives CDR1 LNHDA, CDR2 SQIVND (reference sequence). The CDR3 DNA reads as TGTGCCAGTAGTATAGCGGCGGCCGGGTTCAGCACTGAAGCTTTCTTT. Protein product: CASSIAAAGFSTEAFF.

The chain couples TRBV5-5 to TRBJ2-7; TRBD1 aligns across 9 bases. The V gene end was trimmed by 3 bases and the J gene end by 0 bases; junction bases not matched to a gene: 7. There are 16 residues in the CDR3. Germline loops: CDR1 SGHKS, CDR2 YYEKEE (reference sequence). The CDR3 loop is CASSWTWDRDSYEQYF. The CDR3, as DNA: TGTGCCAGCAGCTGGACGTGGGACAGGGACTCCTACGAGCAGTACTTC. The entire variable domain, with the rest obtained from reference TRBV5-5 and TRBJ2-7, is as follows: DAGVTQSPTHLIKTRGQQVTLRCSPISGHKSVSWYQQVLGQGPQFIFQYYEKEERGRGNFPDRFSARQFPNYSSELNVNALLLGDSALYLCASSWTWDRDSYEQYFGPGTRLTVT.

CDR3 region: CASRKGDRGYTF. The CDR3 nucleotides read TGTGCCAGCAGGAAGGGGGATCGGGGCTACACCTTC. This sequence joins TRBV12-3 or TRBV12-4 and TRBJ1-2, with D possibly TRBD1 on 6 matching bases. The CDR3 length is 12 residues. Trimming took 6 bases from V and 8 from J, leaving 13 bases between them.

The chain uses TRBV10-3 and TRBJ2-7, with TRBD2 matching over 7 bases. Germline V lookup: CDR1 ENHRY, CDR2 SYGVKD. V shed 4 bases, J shed 4 bases, and the junction held 7 bases outside the gene matches. This CDR3 region has 14 residues. CDR3 loop: CAISGGSGGYEQYF. Here the CDR3 DNA reads TGTGCCATCAGTGGTGGCTCCGGGGGGTACGAGCAGTACTTC.

This sequence joins TRBV7-2 and TRBJ2-5; 7 positions match TRBD2. CDR3 length equals 14 residues. The V segment lost 3 bases and the J segment 1 base; nucleotides outside the gene matches: 2. The germline V gene encodes CDR1 SGHTA and CDR2 FQGNSA. In nucleotides, the CDR3 is TGTGCCAGCAGCTTGTCGGGGGGCCAAGAGACCCAGTACTTC. As protein: CASSLSGGQETQYF. The variable domain in full, with the rest retrieved from reference TRBV7-2 and TRBJ2-5, is GAGVSQSPSNKVTEKGKDVELRCDPISGHTALYWYRQSLGQGLEFLIYFQGNSAPDKSGLPSDRFSAERTGGSVSTLTIQRTQQEDSAVYLCASSLSGGQETQYFGPGTRLLVL.

This clone was observed a single time. This chain links TRBV5-1 with TRBJ1-3; TRBD1 agrees at 8 bases. This CDR3 region has 16 residues. Germline CDR1 is SGHRS and CDR2 is YFSETQ. J was trimmed by 0 bases and V by 3 bases; bases with no gene match: 5. CDR3 in amino acids: CASSSDRARSGNTIYF. The CDR3 DNA reads as TGCGCCAGCAGCTCGGACAGGGCCCGCTCTGGAAACACCATATATTTT.

This clone was counted between two and nine times. This chain links TRBV5-6 with TRBJ2-2, with D hard to call. The CDR3 runs 16 residues. The V end lost 3 bases, the J end lost 0 bases, and 12 bases lay between the germline ends. The germline CDR1 and CDR2 sequences are SGHDT and YYEEEE. The CDR3, as DNA: TGTGCCAGCAGCTATAGTCCTATGACGAACACCGGGGAGCTGTTTTTT. Translation: CASSYSPMTNTGELFF.

The J gene is TRBJ1-1, the V gene TRBV20-1; 7 bases are a match to TRBD1. Germline V lookup: CDR1 DFQATT, CDR2 SNEGSKA (reference sequence). CDR3 length equals 11 residues. V lost 5 bases and J lost 6; bases outside the gene matches: 3. CDR3: CSAAGQAEAFF. The CDR3 nucleotides are TGCAGTGCTGCCGGACAGGCTGAAGCTTTCTTT.

The chain recombines TRBV29-1 with TRBJ1-2; TRBD1 might be the D (5 bases). Germline assignment: CDR1 SQVTM and CDR2 ANQGSEA. CDR3 length: 13 residues. V was clipped by 3 bases and J by 8 bases, with 16 bases between them. As DNA, the CDR3 is TGCAGCGTTGACCTTGGGGGGGGGTACGGCTACACCTTC. Translating it yields CSVDLGGGYGYTF.

The rearrangement links TRBV2 to TRBJ1-2; 9 bases map to TRBD1. Germline CDR1 reads SNHLY; CDR2 reads FYNNEI. Germline trimming cut 7 bases from V and 3 bases from J; bases unmatched to any gene: 6. The CDR3 loop spans 14 amino acids. Here the CDR3 reads CASTWTGVDYGYTF. The CDR3 DNA sequence: TGTGCCAGCACTTGGACAGGGGTCGACTATGGCTACACCTTC.

V gene TRBV13 combines with J gene TRBJ2-7, with 7 bases fitting TRBD1. The V gene's germline CDR1 is PRHDT and CDR2 FYEKMQ (reference sequence). The CDR3 consists of 17 residues. The ends lost 4 bases at V and 1 base at J; junction bases unmatched: 13. The CDR3 reads CASSSSPGQNTSYEQYF. The DNA of the CDR3 is TGTGCCAGCAGCTCTAGCCCGGGACAGAATACTTCCTACGAGCAGTACTTC.

This clone was recorded at least ten times. The J gene is TRBJ2-7, the V gene TRBV11-3; possible D gene TRBD1, 5 bases. Trimming took 1 base from V and 2 from J, leaving 9 bases between them. This CDR3 has 14 residues. The germline V gene encodes CDR1 SGHNT and CDR2 YENEEA. CDR3 sequence: CASSLAAGTYEQYF. The CDR3 DNA reads TGTGCCAGCAGCTTAGCGGCAGGGACCTACGAGCAGTACTTC.

Points on this clone: An end of the junction differs from the germline gene, which may be a read error. The chain joins TRBV5-1 to TRBJ2-6; 8 positions match TRBD2. Looked up from germline, CDR1 is SGHRS and CDR2 is YFSETQ. This CDR3 has 17 amino acids. Written as DNA, the CDR3 is TGCCCCAGCAGAGGGCCTCGCGGGGGGTCTGGGGCCAACGTCCTGACTTTC. Protein product: CPSRGPRGGSGANVLTF.

This clone was seen once. This chain joins TRBV24-1 and TRBJ2-1, with 9 bases fitting TRBD1. CDR1 KGHDR and CDR2 SFDVKD come from the germline V gene. The CDR3 is 15 amino acids. V was pared by 8 bases and J by 4 bases, with 8 bases of the junction left unmatched. The CDR3 DNA sequence: TGTGCCACCACCTCCGGGACAGGGAGATACAATGAGCAGTTCTTC. It translates to CATTSGTGRYNEQFF.

The CDR3 coding sequence is TGTGCCAGCAGTGGACAGTGGAGACAGCCCCAGCATTTT. Encoded protein: CASSGQWRQPQHF. The chain links TRBV6-4 to TRBJ1-5; tentative D call: TRBD1 (5 bases). Trimming stripped 4 bases from V and 7 bases from J, with 11 bases between. The CDR3 contains 13 residues. CDR1 and CDR2 (germline): MRHNA, SNTAGT.

J is TRBJ1-2 and V is TRBV18; D possibly corresponds to TRBD1 (6 bases). The CDR3 is 14 residues long. V gave up 2 bases and J gave up 6 bases, with 13 bases separating them. Per germline, CDR1 KGHSH and CDR2 LQKENI. The CDR3 DNA follows: TGTGCCAGCTCACCAGTCACAGGGCTAGATGGCTACACCTTC. Its translation is CASSPVTGLDGYTF.

The genes are TRBV5-8 and TRBJ2-3; D is perhaps TRBD1 (5 bases). Trimming left V 2 bases short and J 10 bases short, with 11 bases between. CDR1 is SGHTS, CDR2 YDEGEE, per germline. CDR3 size: 12 residues. This chain's CDR3 is CASSLDSHAQYF. CDR3 bases: TGTGCCAGCAGCTTAGACAGCCACGCGCAGTATTTT.